This TCR beta chain appears in the sequencing data of a study of T cell responses to AZD1222 COVID-19 vaccine. The study, taken as a whole, reports: Among AZD1222 vaccinees, only six or seven were seropositive at baseline. Researchers report vaccine-associated CD4 TCRs spanning spike, with dominance at 160-218 and 743-854.

Germline loops: CDR1 WSHSY, CDR2 SAAADI. With V trimmed by 0 bases and J by 1 base, 0 bases remained unmatched. The CDR3 is 15 residues long. Sequenced by immunoSEQ multiplex PCR; TCRdb stores in-frame clones only, minus some. Of some 200,000 clones in the sample, 80% to 95% were seen once. On this clone itself: Its antigen remains unknown.

Second doses that came at about 4 or about 12 weeks were put together. The chain is built from TRBV10-2 and TRBJ1-1; the match to TRBD1 covers 9 bases. The sample in question was peripheral blood, obtained 28 days after the second AZD1222 dose. This TCR derives from an adult who received the AZD1222 COVID-19 vaccine. In DNA form, the CDR3 reads TGCGCCAGCAGTGAGTCGGGACAGGGGAACACTGAAGCTTTCTTT. It translates to CASSESGQGNTEAFF.